This TCR beta chain was observed in a study of blood T cells in healthy people across ages. Germline CDR1 SGHRS, CDR2 YFSETQ. V was cut by 4 bases and J by 8 bases, with 21 bases left in between. CDR3 length: 15 amino acids. Study-level results: Diversity figures based on one million T cells were deemed too low. Older individuals had lower TCR beta diversity per million T cells (the decline was roughly linear). The long-lived group displayed more naive CD4+ cells, plus higher diversity, than the aged donors did.

PCR was performed a second time for about 7 to 11 cycles using a sample-barcoded 5' primer and a J-beta primer mix. TCRdb passed the 5' RACE reads through MiXCR, listing each CDR3 protein once. The data show 1.5 million to 2 million distinct CDR3 sequences, with roughly 30% seen just once and roughly 12% held by the top ten. Each donor gave roughly 9.8 milliliters of peripheral blood. For this clonotype: What it binds is unknown.

The sample was blood. The origin of this receptor is a woman in her 30s in good health. The chain employs TRBV5-1 and TRBJ1-2; D is unresolved. Here the CDR3 DNA reads TGCGCCAGCAGCGCCTCCGCGGGCATCGAGGGAGGCTACACCTTC. It codes for CASSASAGIEGGYTF.